The 3 T cell receptor beta chains reported below all come from one sample, sequenced in a study of blood T cells in healthy people across ages. The second PCR ran roughly 6 to 12 cycles with a sample-barcoded 5' primer and J-beta primers. TCRdb called the 5' RACE reads again in MiXCR, with one record for every CDR3 protein. The repertoire holds about 1.8 million distinct CDR3 sequences, with less than 50% as singletons. Sequenced input: blood. The receptors originated from a woman between 40 and 55 years old in good health.

This chain connects TRBV19 to TRBJ2-3; 10 nucleotides line up with TRBD1. The CDR3 is 16 amino acids. The germline gives CDR1 LNHDA, CDR2 SQIVND (reference sequence). J was trimmed by 7 bases and V by 4 bases; bases with no gene match: 11. CDR3 residues: CASSTRTGGGRNTQYF. In DNA form, the CDR3 reads TGTGCCAGTAGTACCCGGACAGGGGGAGGAAGGAATACGCAGTATTTT.

This clonotype was found a few times. J is TRBJ2-3 and V is TRBV6-6; D not resolved. The ends were cut back, 3 bases at V and 2 bases at J, with 9 bases in the middle. The germline V gene has CDR1 MNHNY and CDR2 SVGAGI (reference sequence). The CDR3 sequence is 14 residues long. CDR3 nucleotide sequence: TGTGCCAGCAGTTATTGGGCATCCACAGATACGCAGTATTTT. Its protein is CASSYWASTDTQYF.

This clonotype came up once. This rearrangement joins TRBV7-9 to TRBJ2-6, with TRBD1 matching over 12 bases. The CDR3 sequence is 17 residues long. The V and J ends lost 6 bases and 2 bases, in that order; junction bases with no gene match: 5. CDR1 SEHNR and CDR2 FQNEAQ come from the germline V gene (reference sequence). The chain's CDR3 is CASRDGTGGAGANVLTF. CDR3 in DNA: TGTGCCAGCAGGGATGGGACAGGGGGCGCTGGGGCCAACGTCCTGACTTTC. Using reference TRBV7-9 and TRBJ2-6 for the parts outside the CDR3, the full variable domain is DTGVSQNPRHKITKRGQNVTFRCDPISEHNRLYWYRQTLGQGPEFLTYFQNEAQLEKSRLLSDRFSAERPKGSFSTLEIQRTEQGDSAMYLCASRDGTGGAGANVLTFGAGSRLTVL.